The 3 T cell receptor beta chains below all came from one sample that was sequenced in a study of shared clonotypes between healthy human individuals. Assay: immunoSEQ multiplex PCR; the TCRdb copy retains only in-frame clones and omits some. The sample has hundreds of thousands of clones, 90% to 96% seen once. Sequenced: naive CD4+ T cells sorted from blood. Subset specified: CD45RA+ positively selected. The receptors here all came from a woman in her 30s in good health.

The chain combines TRBV2 with TRBJ2-2, with 7 bases fitting TRBD1. This CDR3 comprises 12 residues. CDR1 and CDR2 from the germline V gene are SNHLY and FYNNEI. The J segment lost 7 bases and the V segment lost 7 bases, leaving 3 bases of the junction unmatched. CDR3 sequence: CASNRDSGELFF. The CDR3 DNA sequence: TGTGCCAGCAATCGGGACAGCGGGGAGCTGTTTTTT.

The CDR3 spells CASTRSPPGYRSWPQHF. CDR3 coding DNA: TGTGCCAGCACCCGATCCCCCCCGGGATACCGATCATGGCCCCAGCATTTT. The genes are TRBV27 and TRBJ1-5; no reliable D call. Trimming pared 7 bases from V and 9 bases from J, leaving 28 bases between. Germline CDR1 is MNHEY and CDR2 is SMNVEV (reference sequence). This CDR3 comprises 17 residues.

V is TRBV10-2 and J is TRBJ1-2, with TRBD1 as a possible D gene (5 bases). Germline values: CDR1 WSHSY, CDR2 SAAADI. The length of the CDR3 is 12 residues. Trimming left V 2 bases short and J 5 bases short, with 6 bases between. The CDR3 is CASSEGGYGYTF. For the CDR3, the DNA is TGCGCCAGCAGTGAGGGGGGATATGGCTACACCTTC.